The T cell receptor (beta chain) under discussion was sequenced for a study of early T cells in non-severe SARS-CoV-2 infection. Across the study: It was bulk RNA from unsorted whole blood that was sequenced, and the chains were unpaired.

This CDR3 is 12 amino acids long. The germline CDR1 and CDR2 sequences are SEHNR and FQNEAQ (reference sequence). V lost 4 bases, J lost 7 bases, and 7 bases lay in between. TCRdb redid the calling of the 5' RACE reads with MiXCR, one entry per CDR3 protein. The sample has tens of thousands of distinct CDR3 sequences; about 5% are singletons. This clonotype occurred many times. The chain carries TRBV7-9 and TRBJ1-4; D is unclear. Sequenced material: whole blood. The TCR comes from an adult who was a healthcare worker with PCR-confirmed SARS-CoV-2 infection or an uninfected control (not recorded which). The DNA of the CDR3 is TGTGCCAGCAGCTCTAATTCTGAAAAACTGTTTTTT. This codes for CASSSNSEKLFF.